This record covers a single T cell receptor beta chain. This CDR3 comprises 15 residues. V was pared by 0 bases and J by 4 bases, with 15 bases between. Germline CDR1 and CDR2: GTSNPN and SVGIG (reference sequence). This record belongs to a study of blood T cell repertoires in COVID-19. About the research overall: PBMCs, B-cell-depleted T cells, or T cells provided the cDNA or gDNA that made up the material.

Authors' methods: It was from reference gene primer amplification that nucleated cell counts were estimated. Clones were sequenced by immunoSEQ multiplex PCR, and TCRdb holds only the in-frame ones, with some missing. The V and J calls and clone size come from that table; D and trimming were worked out from the DNA. This table holds about 81,000 clones, roughly four fifths found once. The sequenced sample was peripheral blood. The origin of this receptor is a human donor in a cohort sampled during active COVID-19. The rearrangement uses TRBV30 and TRBJ1-2; weak D call: TRBD1 (5 bases). CDR3 sequence: CAWSVLSGRGYGYTF. CDR3 sequence (DNA): TGTGCCTGGAGTGTACTTTCAGGGCGGGGCTATGGCTACACCTTC.